These 8 T cell receptor beta chains came from one sample sequenced in a study of OX40 agonist ivuxolimab in advanced cancers. Assay used: immunoSEQ multiplex PCR; TCRdb lists only in-frame clones, some missing. The table includes 79,000 or so clones, approximately 85% detected once. The specimen was CD4+ or CD8+ T cells sorted from blood, collected in a trial of the OX40 agonist ivuxolimab. Receptor source: an adult with an advanced solid tumor such as melanoma, head and neck, liver or kidney cancer.

This chain uses TRBV10-3 with TRBJ2-3, with D tentatively TRBD2 (6 bases). The germline gives CDR1 ENHRY, CDR2 SYGVKD. V shed 3 bases and J shed 8 bases, with 15 bases lying between them. This CDR3 has 14 amino acids. For the CDR3, the DNA is TGTGCCATCAGTGAAGGCGGAGGGGTGGGTACGCAGTATTTT. It translates to CAISEGGGVGTQYF.

The J gene is TRBJ1-2, the V gene TRBV6-5, with D unresolved. CDR1 and CDR2 from the germline V gene are MNHEY and SVGAGI. The length of the CDR3 is 13 residues. Trimming left V 5 bases short and J 0 bases short, with 7 bases between. CDR3 sequence: CASSQPPNYGYTF. In DNA, the CDR3 is TGTGCCAGCAGTCAGCCTCCTAACTATGGCTACACCTTC.

This clone was recorded only once. The J gene is TRBJ1-6, the V gene TRBV6-1; TRBD1 matches at 8 bases. The CDR3 totals 18 residues. The germline CDR1 and CDR2 sequences are MNHNS and SASEGT. The V gene end was trimmed by 2 bases and the J gene end by 6 bases; junction bases not matched to a gene: 12. The CDR3 sequence: CASSEKYLQGASNSPLHF. The CDR3 nucleotides read TGTGCCAGCAGTGAAAAATATCTGCAGGGGGCGAGTAATTCACCCCTCCACTTT.

The chain joins TRBV11-2 to TRBJ2-7, with 10 positions matching TRBD2. The V segment lost 6 bases and the J segment 2 bases; nucleotides outside the gene matches: 4. CDR1 and CDR2 (germline): SGHAT, FQNNGV. The CDR3 consists of 14 residues. CDR3 amino acids: CASRPSGGAYEQYF. CDR3 nucleotide sequence: TGTGCCAGCAGACCAAGCGGGGGGGCCTACGAGCAGTACTTC.

The chain uses TRBV30 and TRBJ1-2; weak D call: TRBD1 (6 bases). The CDR3 has 13 amino acids. The germline V and J ends were trimmed by 0 bases and 8 bases, with 13 bases remaining between them. The germline V gene encodes CDR1 GTSNPN and CDR2 SVGIG (reference sequence). The CDR3 DNA is TGTGCCTGGAGTGTACAAGGGGGGCTCGGCTACACCTTC. It specifies CAWSVQGGLGYTF. The full variable domain, rest sourced from reference TRBV30 and TRBJ1-2, is SQTIHQWPATLVQPVGSPLSLECTVEGTSNPNLYWYRQAAGRGLQLLFYSVGIGQISSEVPQNLSASRPQDRQFILSSKKLLLSDSGFYLCAWSVQGGLGYTFGSGTRLTVV.

The chain has TRBV7-2 and TRBJ1-5, with a possible D match to TRBD1 (6 bases). This CDR3 spans 15 amino acids. V shed 2 bases and J shed 4 bases, with 12 bases lying between them. Germline values: CDR1 SGHTA, CDR2 FQGNSA. CDR3 amino acids: CASSLPGGQNQPQHF. The CDR3 DNA reads TGTGCCAGCAGCTTACCCGGCGGACAGAATCAGCCCCAGCATTTT. The full variable domain, with the rest looked up from reference TRBV7-2 and TRBJ1-5, is GAGVSQSPSNKVTEKGKDVELRCDPISGHTALYWYRQSLGQGLEFLIYFQGNSAPDKSGLPSDRFSAERTGGSVSTLTIQRTQQEDSAVYLCASSLPGGQNQPQHFGDGTRLSIL.

This chain connects TRBV29-1 to TRBJ2-1; D is perhaps TRBD1 (5 bases). Germline V gene sequence: CDR1 SQVTM, CDR2 ANQGSEA. V was pared by 3 bases and J by 4 bases, with 13 bases between. This CDR3 contains 14 residues. The CDR3 nucleotides are TGCAGCGTTGATTACCGGACACTTTACAATGAGCAGTTCTTC. Translating it yields CSVDYRTLYNEQFF.

This clone was seen a single time. The gene calls are TRBV13 and TRBJ2-7, with a weak D call TRBD1 (6 bases). The CDR3 covers 14 residues. V lost 1 base and J 2 bases, leaving 9 bases between the germline ends. Germline-derived CDR1 and CDR2 are PRHDT and FYEKMQ (reference sequence). The CDR3 DNA reads TGTGCCAGCAGCTTAGCAGGGGCCCCCTACGAGCAGTACTTC. Amino acid sequence: CASSLAGAPYEQYF.